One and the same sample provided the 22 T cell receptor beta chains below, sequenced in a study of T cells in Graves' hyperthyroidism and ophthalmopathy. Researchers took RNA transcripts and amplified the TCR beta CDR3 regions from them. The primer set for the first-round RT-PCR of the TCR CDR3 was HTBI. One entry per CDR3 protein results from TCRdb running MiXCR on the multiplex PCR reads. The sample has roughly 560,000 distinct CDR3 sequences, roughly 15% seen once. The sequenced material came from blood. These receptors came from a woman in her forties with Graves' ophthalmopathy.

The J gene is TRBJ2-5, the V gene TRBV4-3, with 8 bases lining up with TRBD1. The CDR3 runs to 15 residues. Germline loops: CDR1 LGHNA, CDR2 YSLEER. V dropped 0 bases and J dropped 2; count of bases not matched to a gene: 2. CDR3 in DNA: TGCGCCAGCAGCCAAGATGGGGACAGGCAAGAGACCCAGTACTTC. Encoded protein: CASSQDGDRQETQYF.

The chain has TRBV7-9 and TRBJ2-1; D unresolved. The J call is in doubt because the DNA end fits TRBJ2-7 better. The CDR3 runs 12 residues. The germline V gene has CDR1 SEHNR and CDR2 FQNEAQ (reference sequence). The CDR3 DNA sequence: TGTGCCAGCAGCTTAACTTACAATGAGCAGTACTTC. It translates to CASSLTYNEQYF.

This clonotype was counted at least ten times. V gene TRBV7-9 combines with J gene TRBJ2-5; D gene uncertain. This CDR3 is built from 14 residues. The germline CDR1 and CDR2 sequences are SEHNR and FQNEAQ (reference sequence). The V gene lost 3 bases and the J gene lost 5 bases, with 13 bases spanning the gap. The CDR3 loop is CASSFAGRLETQYF. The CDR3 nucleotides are TGTGCCAGCAGCTTCGCAGGCCGTTTGGAGACCCAGTACTTC.

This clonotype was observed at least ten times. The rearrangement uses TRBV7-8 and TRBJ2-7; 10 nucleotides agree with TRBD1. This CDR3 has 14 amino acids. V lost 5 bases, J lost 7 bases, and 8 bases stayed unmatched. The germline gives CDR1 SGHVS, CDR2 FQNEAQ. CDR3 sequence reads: CASSRDRGLSEQYF. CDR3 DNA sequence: TGTGCCAGCAGCCGGGACAGGGGTTTGAGTGAGCAGTACTTC.

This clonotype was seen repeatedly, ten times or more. The CDR3 region is CASSLGGAREETQYF. The CDR3 DNA sequence: TGTGCCAGCAGTTTGGGGGGAGCCCGGGAAGAGACCCAGTACTTC. The J gene is TRBJ2-5, the V gene TRBV27, with D possibly being TRBD2 (6 bases). This CDR3 region has 15 residues. Germline lookup yields CDR1 MNHEY and CDR2 SMNVEV (reference sequence). Trimming removed 3 bases from V and 3 bases from J, with 14 bases in between.

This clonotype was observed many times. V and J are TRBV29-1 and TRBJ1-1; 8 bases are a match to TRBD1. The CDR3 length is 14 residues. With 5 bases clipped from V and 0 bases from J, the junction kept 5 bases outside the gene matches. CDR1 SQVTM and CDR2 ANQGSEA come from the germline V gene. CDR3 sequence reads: CSVSVGQVNTEAFF. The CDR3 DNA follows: TGCAGCGTTTCGGTGGGACAGGTGAACACTGAAGCTTTCTTT.

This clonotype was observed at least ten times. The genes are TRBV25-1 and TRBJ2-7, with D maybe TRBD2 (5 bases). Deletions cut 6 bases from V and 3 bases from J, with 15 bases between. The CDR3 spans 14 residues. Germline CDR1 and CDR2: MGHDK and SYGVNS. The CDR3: CASSTRVEVYEQYF. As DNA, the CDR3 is TGTGCCAGCAGCACTAGGGTAGAGGTCTACGAGCAGTACTTC.

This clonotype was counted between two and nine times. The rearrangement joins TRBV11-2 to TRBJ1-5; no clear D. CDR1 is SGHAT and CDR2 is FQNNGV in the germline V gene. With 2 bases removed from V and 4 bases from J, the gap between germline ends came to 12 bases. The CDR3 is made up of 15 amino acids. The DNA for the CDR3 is TGTGCCAGCAGCTTAAATCCGGCAGAAAATCAGCCCCAGCATTTT. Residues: CASSLNPAENQPQHF.

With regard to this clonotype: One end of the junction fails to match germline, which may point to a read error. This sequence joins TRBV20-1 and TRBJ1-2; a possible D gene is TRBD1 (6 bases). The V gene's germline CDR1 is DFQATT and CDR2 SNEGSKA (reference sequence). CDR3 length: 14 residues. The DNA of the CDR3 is TGCAGTGCTCCTCCTTCAGGGGTTAACTATGTCTACACCTTC. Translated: CSAPPSGVNYVYTF.

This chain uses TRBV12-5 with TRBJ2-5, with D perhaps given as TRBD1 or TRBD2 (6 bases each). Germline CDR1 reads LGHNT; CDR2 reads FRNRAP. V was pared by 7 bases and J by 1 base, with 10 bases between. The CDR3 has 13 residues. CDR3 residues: CASVPGAQETQYF. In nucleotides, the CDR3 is TGTGCTAGTGTCCCGGGGGCCCAAGAGACCCAGTACTTC.

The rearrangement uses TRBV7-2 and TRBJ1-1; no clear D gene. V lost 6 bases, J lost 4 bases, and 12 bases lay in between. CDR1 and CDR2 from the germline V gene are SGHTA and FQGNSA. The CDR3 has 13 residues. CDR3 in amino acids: CASRLDMATEAFF. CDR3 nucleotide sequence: TGTGCCAGCAGACTAGACATGGCCACTGAAGCTTTCTTT.

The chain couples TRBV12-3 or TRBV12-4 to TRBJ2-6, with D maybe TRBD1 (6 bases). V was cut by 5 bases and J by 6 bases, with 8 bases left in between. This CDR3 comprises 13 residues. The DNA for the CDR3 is TGTGCCAGCAGTACAGGGTTGGCCAACGTCCTGACTTTC. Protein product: CASSTGLANVLTF.

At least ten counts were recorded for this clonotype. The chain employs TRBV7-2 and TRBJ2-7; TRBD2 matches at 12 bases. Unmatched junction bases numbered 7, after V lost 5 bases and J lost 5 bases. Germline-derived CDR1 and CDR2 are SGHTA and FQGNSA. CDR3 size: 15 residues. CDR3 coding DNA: TGTGCCAGCAGCCGCCTAGCGGGAGGGTCCGACGAGCAGTACTTC. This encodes CASSRLAGGSDEQYF.

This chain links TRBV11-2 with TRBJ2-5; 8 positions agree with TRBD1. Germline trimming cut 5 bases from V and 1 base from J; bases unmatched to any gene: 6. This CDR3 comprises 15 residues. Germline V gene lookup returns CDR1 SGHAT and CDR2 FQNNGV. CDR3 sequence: CASSEGQGTQETQYF. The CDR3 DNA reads TGTGCCAGCAGCGAAGGACAGGGAACCCAAGAGACCCAGTACTTC.

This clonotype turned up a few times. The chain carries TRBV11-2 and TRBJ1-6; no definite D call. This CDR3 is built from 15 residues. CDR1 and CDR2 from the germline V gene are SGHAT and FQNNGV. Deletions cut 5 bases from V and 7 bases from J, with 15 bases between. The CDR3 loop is CASSHSAGNNSPLHF. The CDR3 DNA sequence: TGTGCCAGCAGCCACAGTGCGGGGAACAATTCACCCCTCCACTTT.

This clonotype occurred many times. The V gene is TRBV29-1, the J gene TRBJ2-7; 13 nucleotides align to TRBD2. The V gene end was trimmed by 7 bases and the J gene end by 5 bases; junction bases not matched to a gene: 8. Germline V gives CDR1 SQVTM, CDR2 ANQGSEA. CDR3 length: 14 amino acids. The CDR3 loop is CSAEGLAGEDEQYF. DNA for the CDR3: TGCAGCGCCGAAGGACTAGCGGGAGAGGACGAGCAGTACTTC.

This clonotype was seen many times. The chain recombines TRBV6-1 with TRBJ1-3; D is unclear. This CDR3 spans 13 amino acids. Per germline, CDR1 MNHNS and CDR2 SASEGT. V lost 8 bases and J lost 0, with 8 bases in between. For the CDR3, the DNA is TGTGCCAGCTATCCCACCTCTGGAAACACCATATATTTT. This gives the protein CASYPTSGNTIYF.

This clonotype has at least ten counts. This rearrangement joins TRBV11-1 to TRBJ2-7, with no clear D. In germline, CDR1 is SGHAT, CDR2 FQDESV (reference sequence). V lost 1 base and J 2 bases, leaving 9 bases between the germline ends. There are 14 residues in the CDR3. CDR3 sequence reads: CASSLVGSAYEQYF. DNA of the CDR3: TGTGCCAGCAGCTTAGTGGGCAGCGCCTACGAGCAGTACTTC.

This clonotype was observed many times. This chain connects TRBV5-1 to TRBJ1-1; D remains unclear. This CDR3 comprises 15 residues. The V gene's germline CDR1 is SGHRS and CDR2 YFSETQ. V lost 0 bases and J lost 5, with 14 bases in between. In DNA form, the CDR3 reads TGCGCCAGCAGCTTGGACCTTGAGTTGCGAACTGAAGCTTTCTTT. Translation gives CASSLDLELRTEAFF.

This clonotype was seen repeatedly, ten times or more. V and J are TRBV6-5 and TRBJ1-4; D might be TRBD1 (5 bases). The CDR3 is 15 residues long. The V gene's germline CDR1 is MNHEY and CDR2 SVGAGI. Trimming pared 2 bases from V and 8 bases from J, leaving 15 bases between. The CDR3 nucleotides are TGTGCCAGCAGTTACGCGAGGCAGGGTGGGGAAAAACTGTTTTTT. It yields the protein CASSYARQGGEKLFF.

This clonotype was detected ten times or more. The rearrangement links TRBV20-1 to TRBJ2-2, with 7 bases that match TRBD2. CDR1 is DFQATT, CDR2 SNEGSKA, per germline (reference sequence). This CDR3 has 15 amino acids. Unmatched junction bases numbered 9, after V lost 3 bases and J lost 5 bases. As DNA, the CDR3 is TGCAGTGCTAGTGGTCTAGCGGTACCTACCGGGGAGCTGTTTTTT. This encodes CSASGLAVPTGELFF.

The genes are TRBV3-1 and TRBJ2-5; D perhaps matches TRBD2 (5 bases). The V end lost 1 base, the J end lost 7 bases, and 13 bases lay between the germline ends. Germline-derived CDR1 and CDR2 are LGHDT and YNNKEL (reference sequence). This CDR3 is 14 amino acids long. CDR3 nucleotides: TGTGCCAGCAGCCAAGGATCGGACGGAGGGACCCAGTACTTC. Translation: CASSQGSDGGTQYF.